One sample yielded the 20 T cell receptor beta chains listed below, sequenced in a study of CD8+CD57+ T cells in acquired aplastic anemia. Previously, flow cytometry had revealed CD8+CD57+ cell expansion in the patients chosen for sequencing. Genomic DNA, serving as template, underwent TCR beta VDJ and CDR3 profiling. TCRdb ran MiXCR on the reads and lists one entry per CDR3 protein. The table lists 200,000 to 250,000 distinct CDR3 sequences, 40% to 60% of them singletons. What was sequenced was sorted CD4+, CD8+, or CD8+CD57+ T cells (not recorded which) from PBMCs. These receptors originate from a human donor with aplastic anemia.

The chain joins TRBV20-1 to TRBJ2-7; no firm D call. CDR1 and CDR2 from the germline V gene are DFQATT and SNEGSKA (reference sequence). V was shortened by 6 bases and J by 0 bases, with 12 bases between the two germline ends. This CDR3 is 13 amino acids long. This CDR3 reads CSAPIPPSYEQYF. As DNA, the CDR3 is TGCAGTGCCCCGATCCCTCCCTCCTACGAGCAGTACTTC.

The CDR3 sequence: CAARGLAYEQYF. In nucleotides, the CDR3 is TGTGCCGCTCGGGGGCTGGCCTACGAGCAGTACTTC. The V gene is TRBV10-3, the J gene TRBJ2-7; D possibly matches TRBD1 or TRBD2 (6 bases each). Germline V gives CDR1 ENHRY, CDR2 SYGVKD. CDR3 size: 12 residues. The V end was cut by 11 bases, the J end by 2 bases, with 13 bases between.

This chain joins TRBV20-1 and TRBJ1-2; D perhaps matches TRBD1 (6 bases). Trimming pared 1 base from V and 4 bases from J, leaving 31 bases between. The V gene's germline CDR1 is DFQATT and CDR2 SNEGSKA (reference sequence). The CDR3 is 20 residues long. The CDR3 protein is CSARVPLGRGQDTPGYGYTF. The CDR3 DNA follows: TGCAGTGCTAGAGTCCCGTTAGGGCGGGGACAAGACACCCCTGGCTATGGCTACACCTTC.

The V call is TRBV9, the J call TRBJ1-1; the D gene is possibly TRBD1 (5 bases). CDR1 and CDR2 (germline): SGDLS, YYNGEE. V dropped 3 bases and J dropped 5 bases, with 17 bases sitting between them. This CDR3 spans 15 amino acids. CDR3 bases: TGTGCCAGCAGCGCGCCCTCGGGGGGATCGACTGAAGCTTTCTTT. Protein: CASSAPSGGSTEAFF.

This chain uses TRBV5-1 with TRBJ2-7; 11 nucleotides agree with TRBD1. Per the germline V gene, CDR1 is SGHRS and CDR2 is YFSETQ. The CDR3 consists of 13 residues. Germline trimming cut 4 bases from V and 6 bases from J; bases unmatched to any gene: 3. The CDR3 DNA is TGCGCCAGCAGCACAGGACAGGGGGCCGAGCAGTACTTC. Translation: CASSTGQGAEQYF.

The rearrangement links TRBV20-1 to TRBJ2-1, with no clear D. CDR1 and CDR2 from the germline V gene are DFQATT and SNEGSKA (reference sequence). The V and J ends lost 5 bases and 6 bases respectively, with 14 bases between them. The length of the CDR3 is 13 residues. The CDR3 protein is CSAGWARSNEQFF. The CDR3 DNA reads as TGCAGTGCTGGGTGGGCCAGAAGCAATGAGCAGTTCTTC.

The CDR3 DNA is TGTGCCAGCAGTATACCGGGACAGGGGACAGATACGCAGTATTTT. Residues: CASSIPGQGTDTQYF. V usage is TRBV28 and J usage is TRBJ2-3, with TRBD1 matching 10 bases. This CDR3 contains 15 residues. The ends lost 5 bases at V and 3 bases at J; junction bases unmatched: 5. Germline V lookup: CDR1 MDHEN, CDR2 SYDVKM.

This chain connects TRBV29-1 to TRBJ2-7; 9 nucleotides align to TRBD1. V lost 5 bases, J lost 3 bases, and 5 bases stayed unmatched. The germline V gene has CDR1 SQVTM and CDR2 ANQGSEA. This CDR3 spans 13 amino acids. Here the CDR3 reads CSVQGQGGYEQYF. The DNA of the CDR3 is TGCAGCGTTCAGGGACAGGGAGGCTACGAGCAGTACTTC.

This clonotype was recorded many times. The rearrangement joins TRBV12-3 or TRBV12-4 to TRBJ1-5; 9 bases align to TRBD1. The V segment lost 3 bases and the J segment 1 base; nucleotides outside the gene matches: 10. This CDR3 spans 18 amino acids. CDR3 residues: CASSLMDRGIWSNQPQHF. The CDR3 nucleotides are TGTGCCAGCAGTTTGATGGACAGGGGTATTTGGAGCAATCAGCCCCAGCATTTT.

The chain carries TRBV27 and TRBJ2-7; no clear D. The germline V gene has CDR1 MNHEY and CDR2 SMNVEV (reference sequence). The V gene lost 8 bases and the J gene lost 7 bases, with 27 bases spanning the gap. CDR3 length: 16 residues. The CDR3 DNA reads TGTGCCAGCGCTCGCCTCCAAGGCACAACCCAGTTGGAGCAGTACTTC. Its translation: CASARLQGTTQLEQYF.

This rearrangement joins TRBV6-1 to TRBJ2-3, with D uncertain. Germline CDR1 is MNHNS and CDR2 is SASEGT. The CDR3 length is 9 residues. V lost 3 bases to trimming and J lost 15 bases, with 7 bases between them. This CDR3 reads CASSEAAYF. The DNA of the CDR3 is TGTGCCAGCAGTGAGGCGGCCTATTTT.

This clonotype has more than one count but fewer than ten. This sequence joins TRBV6-1 and TRBJ2-2, with a possible D match to TRBD2 (5 bases). Trimming stripped 7 bases from V and 6 bases from J, with 9 bases between. The CDR3 loop spans 12 amino acids. Germline CDR1 and CDR2: MNHNS and SASEGT. CDR3 bases: TGTGCCAGCACGAGAGGGCCCGGGGAGCTGTTTTTT. Translation gives CASTRGPGELFF.

This chain uses TRBV5-1 with TRBJ2-7, with a tentative D call TRBD1 (5 bases). Germline V gene data show CDR1 as SGHRS and CDR2 as YFSETQ. Trimming shortened V by 3 bases and J by 6 bases, and 16 bases separated the two germline ends. This CDR3 comprises 14 residues. The CDR3 loop reads CASSYTPDQGEQYF. The CDR3 nucleotides read TGCGCCAGCAGCTATACTCCAGACCAGGGCGAGCAGTACTTC.

V usage is TRBV30 and J usage is TRBJ1-3; D not resolved. Trimming cost V 0 bases and J 1 base, with 10 bases left between them. The germline V gene encodes CDR1 GTSNPN and CDR2 SVGIG (reference sequence). The CDR3 runs to 15 residues. The CDR3 region has the DNA TGTGCCTGGAGTGTTGGCGTAGGTTCTGGAAACACCATATATTTT. The encoded protein is CAWSVGVGSGNTIYF.

This chain uses TRBV7-9 with TRBJ2-1, with 9 bases fitting TRBD2. Trimming cost V 2 bases and J 8 bases; bases outside gene matches: 7. The CDR3 is 15 residues long. Germline CDR1 is SEHNR and CDR2 is FQNEAQ (reference sequence). CDR3 sequence (DNA): TGTGCCAGCAGCTTAAGTGGCGGGGGGGCAGATGAGCAGTTCTTC. Protein: CASSLSGGGADEQFF.

This rearrangement joins TRBV19 to TRBJ2-7; no firm D call. V lost 3 bases to trimming and J lost 4 bases, with 10 bases between them. Germline V gene lookup returns CDR1 LNHDA and CDR2 SQIVND (reference sequence). The CDR3 length is 13 residues. This CDR3 reads CASSIGRFYEQYF. The CDR3 nucleotides read TGTGCCAGTAGTATCGGAAGGTTTTACGAGCAGTACTTC.

This clonotype was found a few times. A much bigger clone sits one base away, suggesting this may be a read error. The V gene is TRBV20-1, the J gene TRBJ2-1; 11 positions agree with TRBD2. Germline trimming cut 6 bases from V and 9 bases from J; bases unmatched to any gene: 7. The CDR3 length is 13 residues. Per germline, CDR1 DFQATT and CDR2 SNEGSKA (reference sequence). CDR3 coding DNA: TGCAGTGCAGCAGGGACTAGCGGAAGTGAGCAGTTCTTC. Protein: CSAAGTSGSEQFF.

Ten or more counts support this clonotype. This rearrangement joins TRBV7-2 to TRBJ1-6; 7 bases match TRBD1. CDR3 size: 14 residues. V gave up 3 bases and J gave up 9 bases; unmatched junction bases: 5. Germline assignment: CDR1 SGHTA and CDR2 FQGNSA. CDR3 loop: CASSFTGDTSPLHF. The DNA of the CDR3 is TGTGCCAGCAGCTTTACAGGGGATACTTCACCCCTCCACTTT. Full variable domain (rest looked up from reference TRBV7-2 and TRBJ1-6): GAGVSQSPSNKVTEKGKDVELRCDPISGHTALYWYRQSLGQGLEFLIYFQGNSAPDKSGLPSDRFSAERTGGSVSTLTIQRTQQEDSAVYLCASSFTGDTSPLHFGNGTRLTVT.

At least ten counts were recorded for this clonotype. The chain couples TRBV11-2 to TRBJ2-3; D not resolved. This CDR3 region has 13 residues. Germline values: CDR1 SGHAT, CDR2 FQNNGV. The germline V and J ends were trimmed by 5 bases and 5 bases, with 11 bases remaining between them. CDR3 loop: CASSPVSQDTQYF. The CDR3 nucleotides read TGTGCCAGCAGCCCCGTATCACAAGATACGCAGTATTTT. The entire variable domain, with the rest obtained from reference TRBV11-2 and TRBJ2-3, is as follows: EAGVAQSPRYKIIEKRQSVAFWCNPISGHATLYWYQQILGQGPKLLIQFQNNGVVDDSQLPKDRFSAERLKGVDSTLKIQPAKLEDSAVYLCASSPVSQDTQYFGPGTRLTVL.

The rearrangement joins TRBV18 to TRBJ2-1; D is perhaps TRBD1 or TRBD2 (6 bases each). The length of the CDR3 is 16 residues. The V end was cut by 0 bases, the J end by 6 bases, with 15 bases between. From germline, CDR1 is KGHSH and CDR2 LQKENI. As DNA, the CDR3 is TGTGCCAGCTCACCACCGAGGGGGGCCGACCCCAATGAGCAGTTCTTC. It yields the protein CASSPPRGADPNEQFF.